This T cell receptor (beta chain) was profiled in a study of T cell clonality in common variable immunodeficiency. General study findings and limits: Fewer TCRbeta clones were shared among CVID subjects than controls.

Caucasian heritage predominated among both patients and controls. This clone was found many times. As yet, its antigen is unknown. The read halts 3 residues ahead of the CDR3 end, with the missing end drawn from the germline J gene. The CDR3 is made up of 14 amino acids. Trimming removed 4 bases from V and 7 bases from J; junction bases left unmatched: 7. Germline loops: CDR1 LNHDA, CDR2 SQIVND (reference sequence). Profiled with immunoSEQ multiplex PCR; TCRdb holds only in-frame clones, not every one. The sample lists 35,000 or so clones, none appearing once, the ten largest making up around 1%. J is TRBJ1-5 and V is TRBV19; 7 bases fit TRBD1. This TCR came from a person aged 18 to 75 in good health. Sequenced material: peripheral blood mononuclear cells. CDR3 DNA (partial): TGTGCCAGTAGTAACAGGGGCTTGCTCCAGCCC. Amino acid sequence: CASSNRGLLQP. The full CDR3 reads CASSNRGLLQPQHF.